The rows below give T cell receptor beta chains drawn from one sample of a study of blood T cell repertoires in COVID-19. TCRdb keeps only in-frame clones here, not all; method: immunoSEQ multiplex PCR. The table has roughly 250,000 clones, 91% seen once; the top ten hold about 2.5%. The sequenced sample consisted of peripheral blood. The receptors come from a person aged 18 to 30 with COVID-19, enrolled during active disease. Each CDR3 is given with its conserved first and last residue. D genes are given only for firm matches. A row's size may be missing; if present it is once, few, many or a size class.

>TRBV7-3|TRBJ2-3|NA|NA
TGTGCCAGCAGCTTAAGTAGGGACTCAGATACGCAGTATTTT
CASSLSRDSDTQYF
>TRBV7-2|TRBJ2-7|NA|NA
TGTGCCAGCAGAGGAGGAGGGGTCGAGCAGTACTTC
CASRGGGVEQYF
>TRBV6-5|TRBJ1-4|NA|NA
TGTGCCAGCATGACAGTCACTAATGAAAAACTGTTTTTT
CASMTVTNEKLFF
>TRBV4-3|TRBJ2-1|NA|NA
TGCGCCAGCAGCCGGGAGGCGGATGCCTACAATGAGCAGTTCTTC
CASSREADAYNEQFF
>TRBV27|TRBJ2-2|TRBD1|NA
TGTGCCAGCAGTTCCCCGACAGGGGCGAACACCGGGGAGCTGTTTTTT
CASSSPTGANTGELFF
>TRBV19|TRBJ1-1|TRBD1|NA
TGTGCCAGTAGTATCGGACAGGGCGAGTCAGACACTGAAGCTTTCTTT
CASSIGQGESDTEAFF
>TRBV28|TRBJ2-1|TRBD2|NA
TGTGCCAGCAGTTCCCCTAGCGGGAGATCTGGTGAGCAGTTCTTC
CASSSPSGRSGEQFF
>TRBV5-6|TRBJ2-5|TRBD1|NA
TGTGCCAGCAGCTGGGGGACAGTGCAAGAGACCCAGTACTTC
CASSWGTVQETQYF
>TRBV25-1|TRBJ2-1|TRBD2|NA
TGTGCCAGCAGTGAAAGGGGACTAGCGGGAGACGATGAGCAGTTCTTC
CASSERGLAGDDEQFF
>TRBV10-1|TRBJ2-3|NA|NA
TGCGCCAGCAGTGAACCGGGAGTCGGTACGCAGTATTTT
CASSEPGVGTQYF
>TRBV5-4|TRBJ2-7|TRBD2|NA
TGTGCCAGCAGCTCTGGAGCGGGAGGCTTCTCCTACGAGCAGTACTTC
CASSSGAGGFSYEQYF
>TRBV30|TRBJ1-6|TRBD1|NA
TGTGCCCTCTGGACAGGGCTCTCACCCCTCCACTTT
CALWTGLSPLHF
>TRBV7-9|TRBJ2-5|NA|NA
TGTGCCAGCAGCCGTAGCGGCCTCCAAGAGACCCAGTACTTC
CASSRSGLQETQYF
>TRBV4-1|TRBJ2-5|TRBD2|NA
TGCGCCAGCAGCCAACTGACTAGCGGGAGGGAGGACGAGACCCAGTACTTC
CASSQLTSGREDETQYF
>TRBV19|TRBJ2-7|NA|NA
TGTGCCAGTAGTATCGGGCCCCCCGTGGACTTCTACGAGCAGTACTTC
CASSIGPPVDFYEQYF
>TRBV7-8|TRBJ2-7|TRBD2|NA
TGTGCCAGCAGCCTGACCCGACTAGCGGGACCCTACGAGCAGTACTTC
CASSLTRLAGPYEQYF
>TRBV5-1|TRBJ1-2|TRBD1|NA
TGCGCCAGCAGCTTTGATCCGGGACAGGACTATGGCTACACCTTC
CASSFDPGQDYGYTF
>TRBV4-1|TRBJ1-4|NA|NA
TGCGCCAGCAGCCAAGGGAGACGAGAAAAACTGTTTTTT
CASSQGRREKLFF
>TRBV19|TRBJ1-1|TRBD1|NA
TGTGCCAGTAGTATGCAGGGGGCAGGGAACACTGAAGCTTTCTTT
CASSMQGAGNTEAFF
>TRBV24-1|TRBJ1-2|NA|NA
TGTGCCACCAGTGATTTTATATACAGGGCGGCTAGGATTGGCTACACCTTC
CATSDFIYRAARIGYTF
>TRBV20-1|TRBJ2-1|NA|NA
TGCAGTGCTAGGGCAGGGCATGAGCAGTTCTTC
CSARAGHEQFF
>TRBV2|TRBJ2-7|TRBD1|NA
TGTGCCACCAGGGGGCGCTCGCTCTACGAGCAGTACTTC
CATRGRSLYEQYF
>TRBV5-6|TRBJ2-7|TRBD2|NA
TGTGCCAGCAGCTTAACGGGAGGCGAGCAGTACTTC
CASSLTGGEQYF
>TRBV5-1|TRBJ2-7|NA|NA
TGCGCCAGCAGCTTGAGGTCAACAGGATCTAACTCCTACGAGCAGTACTTC
CASSLRSTGSNSYEQYF
>TRBV5-6|TRBJ2-7|TRBD2|NA
TGTGCCAGCAGGTTAGCGGGAGGGAACTACGAGCAGTACTTC
CASRLAGGNYEQYF
>TRBV7-8|TRBJ2-5|TRBD1|once
TGTGCCAGCAGCTCCCAGGGGGCGAGAGGAGAGACCCAGTACTTC
CASSSQGARGETQYF
>TRBV19|TRBJ1-1|NA|NA
TGTGCCAGTAGTATAGGCCGAGGGGGGGGCGGTGGCACTGAAGCTTTCTTT
CASSIGRGGGGGTEAFF
>TRBV10-3|TRBJ1-6|NA|NA
TGTGCCATCAGTGAGTCTGGTAGCCGTAATTCACCCCTCCACTTT
CAISESGSRNSPLHF
>TRBV6-5|TRBJ1-1|NA|NA
TGTGCCAGCACCGACACCGCGTCTAAAGCTTTCTTT
CASTDTASKAFF
>TRBV18|TRBJ2-2|NA|NA
TGTGCCAGCTCACCAATTTTAGCGGCGAACACCGGGGAGCTGTTTTTT
CASSPILAANTGELFF
>TRBV9|TRBJ2-1|TRBD2|NA
TGTGCCAGCAGCGTTTCCAGCGGGAGGGGAAATGAGCAGTTCTTC
CASSVSSGRGNEQFF
>TRBV20-1|TRBJ2-7|TRBD1|NA
TGCAGTGCTAGTACCCACAGGGGGATTCCGGGTGAGCAGTACTTC
CSASTHRGIPGEQYF
>TRBV6-2/TRBV6-3|TRBJ2-7|TRBD2|NA
TGTGCCAGCAGTTATATAGCGGGAGTCCTCTACGAGCAGTACTTC
CASSYIAGVLYEQYF
>TRBV6-5|TRBJ2-7|TRBD2|NA
TGTGCCAGCAGTTACTCAACTAGCGGGAGTAGGTACGAGCAGTACTTC
CASSYSTSGSRYEQYF
>TRBV6-6|TRBJ2-7|TRBD1|NA
TGTGCCAGCAGCCAGGGACAGACTCCCTACGAGCAGTACTTC
CASSQGQTPYEQYF
>TRBV24-1|TRBJ2-7|TRBD2|once
TGTGCCACCTTCCCCGGACTAGCGGGAACAGCCGAGCAGTACTTC
CATFPGLAGTAEQYF
>TRBV13|TRBJ2-1|NA|NA
TGTGCCAGCAGCTTAGTCCGGGTGGGGGGCAATGAGCAGTTCTTC
CASSLVRVGGNEQFF
>TRBV6-5|TRBJ2-7|TRBD1|NA
TGTGCCAGCAGTTACGGTTCGGAACAGGGGATCTACGAGCAGTACTTC
CASSYGSEQGIYEQYF
>TRBV20-1|TRBJ2-7|TRBD2|NA
TGCAGTGCTAGTTTTCCCGGACTAGGGACCTACGAGCAGTACTTC
CSASFPGLGTYEQYF
>TRBV10-2|TRBJ2-1|TRBD2|NA
TGCGCCAGCAAAATCCGACTAGCGGTTGACAATGAGCAGTTCTTC
CASKIRLAVDNEQFF
>TRBV7-9|TRBJ2-7|TRBD1|NA
TGTGCCAGCAGCTTAGTGGGAGGGACAGGGGGGACCGAGCAGTACTTC
CASSLVGGTGGTEQYF
>TRBV9|TRBJ2-6|NA|NA
TGTGCCAGCAGCGTAGCTATACAGAACCTAAGCTCTGGGGCCAACGTCCTGACTTTC
CASSVAIQNLSSGANVLTF
>TRBV5-4|TRBJ2-7|TRBD1|NA
TGTGCCAGCAGCTCGGGACAGAATTACGAGCAGTACTTC
CASSSGQNYEQYF